One and the same sample provided the 23 T cell receptor beta chains below, sequenced in a study of PD-1 blockade in classical Hodgkin lymphoma. Libraries were prepared by immunoSEQ multiplex PCR; TCRdb keeps only in-frame clonotypes and omits some of them. The data contain more than 140,000 clones, just under 80% of them seen just once; the ten biggest clones take up 7.5% to 9.5%. Patients all relapsed after autologous stem cell transplantation, and there was variation in brentuximab vedotin exposure. The specimen was peripheral blood mononuclear cells (PBMCs), collected before the second cycle of nivolumab. The receptors were sampled from a human donor with classical Hodgkin lymphoma.

The chain couples TRBV6-6 to TRBJ2-7; TRBD2 aligns across 12 bases. The CDR3 is 15 residues long. CDR1 is MNHNY and CDR2 is SVGAGI in the germline V gene (reference sequence). The V segment lost 1 base and the J segment 2 bases; nucleotides outside the gene matches: 0. The CDR3 nucleotides are TGTGCCAGCAGTTACTGGACTAGCGGGACCTACGAGCAGTACTTC. This codes for CASSYWTSGTYEQYF.

V and J are TRBV13 and TRBJ2-7, with D possibly being TRBD2 (5 bases). V shed 2 bases and J shed 4 bases, with 18 bases lying between them. The CDR3 totals 16 residues. Germline assignment: CDR1 PRHDT and CDR2 FYEKMQ (reference sequence). The DNA for the CDR3 is TGTGCCAGCAGCTTAAACGGTGAGGGAACCCCTTACGAGCAGTACTTC. Protein product: CASSLNGEGTPYEQYF.

The CDR3 protein is CASSLGGAHYNEQFF. The DNA of the CDR3 is TGTGCCAGCAGCTTGGGGGGGGCCCATTACAATGAGCAGTTCTTC. The genes are TRBV5-4 and TRBJ2-1; D possibly uses TRBD1 or TRBD2 (6 bases each). The germline V and J ends were trimmed by 0 bases and 4 bases, with 11 bases remaining between them. The CDR3 extends over 15 amino acids. Per the germline V gene, CDR1 is SGHNT and CDR2 is YYREEE (reference sequence). Complete variable domain (other parts from reference TRBV5-4 and TRBJ2-1): ETGVTQSPTHLIKTRGQQVTLRCSSQSGHNTVSWYQQALGQGPQFIFQYYREEENGRGNFPPRFSGLQFPNYSSELNVNALELDDSALYLCASSLGGAHYNEQFFGPGTRLTVL.

The rearrangement links TRBV29-1 to TRBJ1-2, with D perhaps matching TRBD1 (6 bases). The ends were cut back, 5 bases at V and 2 bases at J, with 18 bases in the middle. The length of the CDR3 is 15 residues. Germline lookup yields CDR1 SQVTM and CDR2 ANQGSEA. In DNA, the CDR3 is TGCAGCGTTCCCCGGCGGGGGGGCTTGAACTATGGCTACACCTTC. This encodes CSVPRRGGLNYGYTF.

V and J are TRBV6-6 and TRBJ1-5; D remains unclear. This CDR3 spans 15 amino acids. CDR1 is MNHNY, CDR2 SVGAGI, per germline (reference sequence). The V end was cut by 0 bases, the J end by 5 bases, with 11 bases between. CDR3 loop: CASSYSASRDQPQHF. In DNA, the CDR3 is TGTGCCAGCAGTTACTCGGCAAGTCGGGATCAGCCCCAGCATTTT.

The chain links TRBV9 to TRBJ1-1; unclear D gene. Trimming pared 0 bases from V and 4 bases from J, leaving 10 bases between. Germline loops: CDR1 SGDLS, CDR2 YYNGEE. This CDR3 spans 14 amino acids. The CDR3 sequence: CASSVDGVGTEAFF. CDR3 nucleotides: TGTGCCAGCAGCGTAGACGGGGTGGGCACTGAAGCTTTCTTT.

V gene TRBV27 combines with J gene TRBJ2-7, with D possibly matching TRBD1 (6 bases). CDR1 is MNHEY and CDR2 is SMNVEV in the germline V gene (reference sequence). The germline V and J ends were trimmed by 8 bases and 0 bases, with 14 bases remaining between them. This CDR3 is 14 amino acids long. The CDR3 DNA reads TGTGCCAGCGAGGGGGTGGGAAGCTCCTACGAGCAGTACTTC. Its protein product is CASEGVGSSYEQYF.

The CDR3 loop is CASQIAGAYSYEQYF. The CDR3 nucleotides are TGTGCCAGCCAAATAGCGGGAGCTTACTCCTACGAGCAGTACTTC. V and J are TRBV28 and TRBJ2-7, with 9 bases identical to TRBD2. The junction had 8 bases not matched to a gene; V was cut back by 8 bases and J by 0 bases. CDR3 length equals 15 residues. The germline CDR1 and CDR2 sequences are MDHEN and SYDVKM.

This chain connects TRBV4-1 to TRBJ2-3; D gene uncertain. V was pared by 7 bases and J by 3 bases, with 11 bases between. There are 13 residues in the CDR3. The germline CDR1 and CDR2 sequences are MGHRA and YSYEKL. The CDR3: CASTSPKTDTQYF. As DNA, the CDR3 is TGCGCCAGCACTTCCCCGAAGACAGATACGCAGTATTTT.

This clone has only one observation. The chain recombines TRBV5-1 with TRBJ2-2, with D tentatively TRBD1 or TRBD2 (5 bases each). CDR1 and CDR2 from the germline V gene are SGHRS and YFSETQ. There are 12 residues in the CDR3. Between the trimmed V and J ends, which lost 7 bases and 5 bases, there was a span of 9 bases. CDR3 amino acids: CASRDGTGELFF. CDR3 nucleotides: TGCGCCAGCCGGGACGGAACCGGGGAGCTGTTTTTT.

This chain links TRBV19 with TRBJ2-7, with 13 bases that match TRBD2. Germline values: CDR1 LNHDA, CDR2 SQIVND (reference sequence). The J segment lost 2 bases and the V segment lost 3 bases, leaving 4 bases of the junction unmatched. This CDR3 has 16 amino acids. The CDR3 DNA reads as TGTGCCAGTAGTATCGGTGGACTAGCGGGGGCCTACGAGCAGTACTTC. It is translated as CASSIGGLAGAYEQYF.

V gene TRBV5-1 combines with J gene TRBJ2-3; TRBD2 agrees at 11 bases. This CDR3 comprises 16 residues. V gave up 3 bases and J gave up 0 bases; unmatched junction bases: 3. In germline, CDR1 is SGHRS, CDR2 YFSETQ. The CDR3 bases are TGCGCCAGCAGCTCAAGGACTAGCGGGAGCACAGATACGCAGTATTTT. Translating gives CASSSRTSGSTDTQYF.

This clone came up once. V is TRBV21-1 and J is TRBJ1-1; the D call of TRBD1 is as the table states it, not checked on the DNA. TRBV21-1 is listed as a pseudogene. The CDR3 loop spans 15 amino acids. The CDR3 spells CASSKDRKMNTEAFF. The CDR3 nucleotides read TGTGCCAGCAGCAAGGACAGGAAAATGAACACTGAAGCTTTCTTT.

This CDR3 reads CASSSTGTRQETQYF. DNA for the CDR3: TGTGCCAGCAGCTCCACCGGGACGAGACAAGAGACCCAGTACTTC. J is TRBJ2-5 and V is TRBV7-2; D may be TRBD1 or TRBD2 (5 bases each). V lost 4 bases and J lost 2, with 14 bases in between. CDR1 and CDR2 (germline): SGHTA, FQGNSA. CDR3 length: 15 amino acids.

The chain combines TRBV6-6 with TRBJ1-2; 7 bases fit TRBD1. V was pared by 10 bases and J by 8 bases, with 10 bases of the junction left unmatched. Germline assignment: CDR1 MNHNY and CDR2 SVGAGI (reference sequence). The CDR3 has 12 residues. In DNA form, the CDR3 reads TGTGCCATCATGCGACAGGGATCAGGCTACACCTTC. Amino acids: CAIMRQGSGYTF.

CDR3 loop: CASSPLGSNQPQHF. Written as DNA, the CDR3 is TGCGCCAGCAGCCCCCTGGGGAGCAATCAGCCCCAGCATTTT. The chain is built from TRBV5-1 and TRBJ1-5; D call uncertain. The CDR3 has 14 amino acids. V lost 4 bases to trimming and J lost 1 base, with 9 bases between them. Germline values: CDR1 SGHRS, CDR2 YFSETQ.

This clone was seen once. This chain connects TRBV2 to TRBJ2-2; 7 positions match TRBD2. CDR1 is SNHLY and CDR2 is FYNNEI in the germline V gene. V lost 8 bases to trimming and J lost 1 base; unmatched junction nucleotides: 7. This CDR3 contains 15 residues. In DNA form, the CDR3 reads TGTGCCAGCCAAAATAGCGGGTGGAACACCGGGGAGCTGTTTTTT. It yields the protein CASQNSGWNTGELFF.

The CDR3: CASSPSRVGSPLHF. Here the CDR3 DNA reads TGTGCCAGCTCACCATCCAGGGTTGGTTCACCCCTCCACTTT. This chain connects TRBV18 to TRBJ1-6; maybe TRBD1 (5 bases). Germline V CDR1 and CDR2: KGHSH, LQKENI. CDR3 size: 14 residues. The germline V and J ends were trimmed by 2 bases and 9 bases, with 11 bases remaining between them.

The gene calls are TRBV5-4 and TRBJ2-3; TRBD2 aligns across 10 bases. Germline V gene data show CDR1 as SGHNT and CDR2 as YYREEE (reference sequence). The CDR3 covers 16 residues. Trimming took 4 bases from V and 6 from J; bases not matched to a gene: 11. The CDR3 here is CASSLTSGALGDTQYF. The CDR3 region has the DNA TGTGCCAGCAGCCTAACTAGCGGGGCCTTGGGGGATACGCAGTATTTT.

The CDR3 DNA reads TGCGCCAGCAGAAGACTAGCGGGGGGTTTGGAGACCCAGTACTTC. Translating it yields CASRRLAGGLETQYF. J is TRBJ2-5 and V is TRBV5-1, with TRBD2 matching 13 bases. The length of the CDR3 is 15 residues. The germline CDR1 and CDR2 sequences are SGHRS and YFSETQ. V trimming: 5 bases; J trimming: 5 bases; junction bases outside the gene matches: 6.

The V gene is TRBV6-1, the J gene TRBJ2-7; 15 bases line up with TRBD2. The germline gives CDR1 MNHNS, CDR2 SASEGT. The CDR3 contains 17 residues. V lost 4 bases and J lost 0; bases outside the gene matches: 4. The CDR3 reads CASSGTSGRAFSYEQYF. CDR3 nucleotide sequence: TGTGCCAGCAGTGGGACTAGCGGGAGGGCCTTCTCCTACGAGCAGTACTTC.

The chain couples TRBV6-1 to TRBJ1-1, with 7 bases lining up with TRBD1. The CDR3 length is 13 residues. V lost 8 bases and J lost 5; bases outside the gene matches: 8. CDR1 MNHNS and CDR2 SASEGT come from the germline V gene. The CDR3 DNA is TGTGCCAGCGAAGTTGGCAGGGGGACTGAAGCTTTCTTT. Encoded protein: CASEVGRGTEAFF.

This rearrangement joins TRBV27 to TRBJ2-7; D is possibly TRBD2 (8 bases). CDR1 and CDR2 from the germline V gene are MNHEY and SMNVEV (reference sequence). CDR3 length: 13 residues. V dropped 10 bases and J dropped 3 bases, with 16 bases sitting between them. The CDR3 spells CATRGSGGYEQYF. The CDR3 region has the DNA TGTGCCACCAGGGGGAGCGGGGGCTACGAGCAGTACTTC.